The T cell receptor beta chain described here comes from a study of blood T cell repertoires in COVID-19. The assay was immunoSEQ multiplex PCR, and TCRdb's table has in-frame clones only and misses some. This sample has fewer than 300,000 clones, with 70% to 85% found just once. Germline V gene sequence: CDR1 SGHDN, CDR2 FVKESK. V gave up 1 base and J gave up 1 base; unmatched junction bases: 1. This CDR3 is 14 amino acids long. The rearrangement uses TRBV14 and TRBJ2-7, with 7 bases matching TRBD1. The clonotype was recovered from a human donor with COVID-19, enrolled during active disease. The donor label of this sample is uncertain. Sequencing was done on a sample of peripheral blood. DNA of the CDR3: TGTGCCAGCAGCCAAGCGACAGGGTCCTACGAGCAGTACTTC. Translated, it gives CASSQATGSYEQYF. Full variable domain (outside the CDR3, taken from reference TRBV14 and TRBJ2-7): EAGVTQFPSHSVIEKGQTVTLRCDPISGHDNLYWYRRVMGKEIKFLLHFVKESKQDESGMPNNRFLAERTGGTYSTLKVQPAELEDSGVYFCASSQATGSYEQYFGPGTRLTVT.